This is a list of T cell receptor beta chains from one sample in a study of cytomegalovirus exposure and HLA in healthy donors. Clones were read by immunoSEQ multiplex PCR, and TCRdb kept only the in-frame ones, dropping some. The table lists some 190,000 clones, 70% to 75% of them singletons, with under 5% in the top ten. Sequenced sample: PBMCs. Receptors were obtained from a man aged 30 to 45 in good health and CMV-seropositive. Each CDR3 is given with its conserved first and last residue. Each record gives: V gene, J gene, clone size, D gene, CDR3 DNA, CDR3 protein. The D gene is left open where the match is weak. Clone sizes are given selectively: once, few, many, or a class where the clone is expanded.

V gene: TRBV18; J gene: TRBJ1-2; clone size: NA; D gene: NA; CDR3 DNA: TGTGCCAGCTCACCACGGGGGGAAAAAATAGAAAACTATGGCTACACCTTC; CDR3 protein: CASSPRGEKIENYGYTF
V gene: TRBV7-9; J gene: TRBJ1-2; clone size: NA; D gene: TRBD1; CDR3 DNA: TGTTCCAGCACCCAACCGGGACAGGGGGCTTGGGGCTACACCTTC; CDR3 protein: CSSTQPGQGAWGYTF
V gene: TRBV12-2; J gene: TRBJ2-7; clone size: NA; D gene: NA; CDR3 DNA: TGTGCAAGTCGAGCTTCAGGGGCGAGCGCCGAGCAGTACTTC; CDR3 protein: CASRASGASAEQYF
V gene: TRBV7-3; J gene: TRBJ1-6; clone size: NA; D gene: TRBD1; CDR3 DNA: TGTGCCAGCAGCTTGGGGACAGGGGGGATCGGCGGGTATAATTCACCCCTCCACTTT; CDR3 protein: CASSLGTGGIGGYNSPLHF
V gene: TRBV11-2; J gene: TRBJ2-4; clone size: NA; D gene: TRBD2; CDR3 DNA: TGTGCCAGCAGCGATCTTCGAGCGGGACGGAACATTCAGTACTTC; CDR3 protein: CASSDLRAGRNIQYF
V gene: TRBV18; J gene: TRBJ2-1; clone size: NA; D gene: TRBD2; CDR3 DNA: TGTGCCAGCTCCCCCATGGGACTAGCGACGGGCAATGAGCAGTTCTTC; CDR3 protein: CASSPMGLATGNEQFF
V gene: TRBV5-1; J gene: TRBJ2-1; clone size: few; D gene: TRBD2; CDR3 DNA: TGCGCCAGCAGCTCACAATTTAGCGGGAATGAGCAGTTCTTC; CDR3 protein: CASSSQFSGNEQFF
V gene: TRBV7-8; J gene: TRBJ2-1; clone size: once; D gene: TRBD2; CDR3 DNA: TGTGCCAGCAGCTTCGAGCTAGCGGGCCACTCCTACAATGAGCAGTTCTTC; CDR3 protein: CASSFELAGHSYNEQFF
V gene: TRBV28; J gene: TRBJ1-1; clone size: once; D gene: TRBD1; CDR3 DNA: TGTGCCAGCAGCACGGGGACAGGGGGGTACACTGAAGCTTTCTTT; CDR3 protein: CASSTGTGGYTEAFF
V gene: TRBV4-3; J gene: TRBJ2-3; clone size: NA; D gene: NA; CDR3 DNA: TGCGCCAGCAGCCAAGACAGGGGAGGGATAGATACGCAGTATTTT; CDR3 protein: CASSQDRGGIDTQYF
V gene: TRBV10-3; J gene: TRBJ2-7; clone size: NA; D gene: TRBD2; CDR3 DNA: TGTGCCATCAGTGAGTCGTGGGCTAGCGGCTACGAGCAGTACTTC; CDR3 protein: CAISESWASGYEQYF
V gene: TRBV18; J gene: TRBJ1-5; clone size: few; D gene: TRBD1; CDR3 DNA: TGTGCCAGCTCGCCTATTGGGACAGCCAATCAGCCCCAGCATTTT; CDR3 protein: CASSPIGTANQPQHF
V gene: TRBV18; J gene: TRBJ2-2; clone size: few; D gene: TRBD1; CDR3 DNA: TGTGCCAGCTCACCTTCGGGACAGGGTGATTTCACCGGGGAGCTGTTTTTT; CDR3 protein: CASSPSGQGDFTGELFF
V gene: TRBV5-4; J gene: TRBJ2-7; clone size: NA; D gene: NA; CDR3 DNA: TGTGCCAGCAGGCCCGGTCAGCGATGGGACGAGCAGTACTTC; CDR3 protein: CASRPGQRWDEQYF
V gene: TRBV2; J gene: TRBJ2-7; clone size: NA; D gene: TRBD1; CDR3 DNA: TGTGCCAGCAGTGATGAGGCGGACAGGGGCATCTCCTACGAGCAGTACTTC; CDR3 protein: CASSDEADRGISYEQYF
V gene: TRBV12-5; J gene: TRBJ2-7; clone size: NA; D gene: NA; CDR3 DNA: TGTGCTAGTGGTCAGATCTACGAGCAGTACTTC; CDR3 protein: CASGQIYEQYF
V gene: TRBV6-1; J gene: TRBJ1-1; clone size: NA; D gene: NA; CDR3 DNA: TGTGCCAGCACCACGACAGGAGCAACAGAAGCTTTCTTT; CDR3 protein: CASTTTGATEAFF
V gene: TRBV4-3; J gene: TRBJ1-4; clone size: NA; D gene: TRBD1; CDR3 DNA: TGCGCCAGCAGCCAACAGGGGGCAAAGGGTGAAAAACTGTTTTTT; CDR3 protein: CASSQQGAKGEKLFF
V gene: TRBV27; J gene: TRBJ1-5; clone size: NA; D gene: NA; CDR3 DNA: TGTGCCAGCAGTCCCCCCCGCGGGGCCCAGCATTTT; CDR3 protein: CASSPPRGAQHF
V gene: TRBV28; J gene: TRBJ2-7; clone size: NA; D gene: TRBD2; CDR3 DNA: TGTGCCAGCAGCCCGATAGCGGGAAGCTACTACGAGCAGTACTTC; CDR3 protein: CASSPIAGSYYEQYF
V gene: TRBV11-2; J gene: TRBJ2-1; clone size: NA; D gene: TRBD2; CDR3 DNA: TGTGCCAGCAGCTTAGAAATTAGCGGGAGCAATGAGCAGTTCTTC; CDR3 protein: CASSLEISGSNEQFF
V gene: TRBV7-6; J gene: TRBJ2-3; clone size: NA; D gene: TRBD2; CDR3 DNA: TGTGCCAGCAGCTCGACTAGCGGGGGGGCCTCAGATACGCAGTATTTT; CDR3 protein: CASSSTSGGASDTQYF
V gene: TRBV7-9; J gene: TRBJ2-3; clone size: NA; D gene: NA; CDR3 DNA: TGTGCCAGCAGGGTTAGCGGCCGCACAGATACGCAGTATTTT; CDR3 protein: CASRVSGRTDTQYF
V gene: TRBV11-2; J gene: TRBJ2-2; clone size: NA; D gene: TRBD2; CDR3 DNA: TGTGCCAGCACCCGGGCGGGGGGCACCCACACCGGGGAGCTGTTTTTT; CDR3 protein: CASTRAGGTHTGELFF
V gene: TRBV28; J gene: TRBJ2-1; clone size: NA; D gene: NA; CDR3 DNA: TGTGCCAGCAGTTCCCGTTCCTTGGCCCTAGTCTTC; CDR3 protein: CASSSRSLALVF
V gene: TRBV27; J gene: TRBJ2-7; clone size: NA; D gene: TRBD2; CDR3 DNA: TGTGCCAGCAGTTTAACTAGCGGGATTTACGAGCAGTACTTC; CDR3 protein: CASSLTSGIYEQYF
V gene: TRBV27; J gene: TRBJ2-5; clone size: NA; D gene: NA; CDR3 DNA: TGTGCCAGCAGTTCGATTCGCCAGACAAGGGAGCAGTACTTC; CDR3 protein: CASSSIRQTREQYF
V gene: TRBV19; J gene: TRBJ2-5; clone size: NA; D gene: TRBD1; CDR3 DNA: TGTGCCAGTAGTCCGACAGGGGGCGAGATAGAGACCCAGTACTTC; CDR3 protein: CASSPTGGEIETQYF
V gene: TRBV4-1; J gene: TRBJ1-1; clone size: once; D gene: NA; CDR3 DNA: TGCGCCAGCAGCCAAGGCAGGGGAGCTGAAGCTTTCTTT; CDR3 protein: CASSQGRGAEAFF
V gene: TRBV7-9; J gene: TRBJ2-1; clone size: NA; D gene: TRBD2; CDR3 DNA: TGTTCCAGCAGGCCTCTAGCGGGAGGGGAGAATGAGCAGTTCTTC; CDR3 protein: CSSRPLAGGENEQFF
V gene: TRBV28; J gene: TRBJ1-6; clone size: NA; D gene: NA; CDR3 DNA: TGTGCCATTTCCTCAACAAACTCACCCCTCCACTTT; CDR3 protein: CAISSTNSPLHF
V gene: TRBV7-3; J gene: TRBJ2-2; clone size: NA; D gene: NA; CDR3 DNA: TGTGCCAGCAGCCCGATTACAACCGGGGAGCTGTTTTTT; CDR3 protein: CASSPITTGELFF
V gene: TRBV7-8; J gene: TRBJ2-2; clone size: NA; D gene: NA; CDR3 DNA: TGTGCCAGCAGCCCGTCCGGTGCGAACACCGGGGAGCCGTTTTTT; CDR3 protein: CASSPSGANTGEPFF
V gene: TRBV27; J gene: TRBJ2-2; clone size: once; D gene: NA; CDR3 DNA: TGTGCCAGCAGTTTTAAGGCGGGGGCCGCGAACACCGGGGAGCTGTTTTTT; CDR3 protein: CASSFKAGAANTGELFF
V gene: TRBV6-5; J gene: TRBJ2-7; clone size: few; D gene: TRBD2; CDR3 DNA: TGTGCCAGCAGTTACGGACTAGCCGACCTCTACGAGCAGTACTTC; CDR3 protein: CASSYGLADLYEQYF
V gene: TRBV18; J gene: TRBJ2-7; clone size: NA; D gene: TRBD1; CDR3 DNA: TGTGCCAGCTCACTGGGACAGGGTAACGAGCAGTACTTC; CDR3 protein: CASSLGQGNEQYF
V gene: TRBV5-1; J gene: TRBJ1-4; clone size: NA; D gene: NA; CDR3 DNA: TGCGCCAGCAGCTTGGGACAGTATAATGAAAAACTGTTTTTT; CDR3 protein: CASSLGQYNEKLFF
V gene: TRBV11-2; J gene: TRBJ2-1; clone size: NA; D gene: TRBD2; CDR3 DNA: TGTGCCAGCAGCGGGGGTTCAGCGGGAGCCCTCAATGAGCAGTTCTTC; CDR3 protein: CASSGGSAGALNEQFF
V gene: TRBV27; J gene: TRBJ1-1; clone size: NA; D gene: TRBD1; CDR3 DNA: TGTGCCAGCAGTTTACCCGGACAGGGGGCGCCCCGAGGGAACACTGAAGCTTTCTTT; CDR3 protein: CASSLPGQGAPRGNTEAFF
V gene: TRBV30; J gene: TRBJ2-1; clone size: NA; D gene: TRBD1; CDR3 DNA: TGTGCTCGAACAGGGGAAAGCTCCTACAATGAGCAGTTCTTC; CDR3 protein: CARTGESSYNEQFF
V gene: TRBV7-2; J gene: TRBJ1-1; clone size: NA; D gene: NA; CDR3 DNA: TGTGCCAGCAGCCAGGCCGAGTTCACTGAAGCTTTCTTT; CDR3 protein: CASSQAEFTEAFF
V gene: TRBV5-1; J gene: TRBJ2-5; clone size: NA; D gene: NA; CDR3 DNA: TGCGCCAGCAGCTTGGCAGGGTATAGAGAGACCCAGTACTTC; CDR3 protein: CASSLAGYRETQYF
V gene: TRBV21-1; J gene: TRBJ2-1; clone size: once; D gene: NA; CDR3 DNA: TGTGCCAGCAGCAAAAGGGGACTAGTTAACCGCCATTGTGAGCAGTTCTTC; CDR3 protein: CASSKRGLVNRHCEQFF
V gene: TRBV15; J gene: TRBJ2-1; clone size: NA; D gene: NA; CDR3 DNA: TGTGCCACCAGCAGGCATCGCCGGGACTTCACTGAGCAGTTCTTC; CDR3 protein: CATSRHRRDFTEQFF
V gene: TRBV19; J gene: TRBJ2-5; clone size: few; D gene: TRBD1; CDR3 DNA: TGTGCCAGTAAGGGGACAGGGCGAGAGACCCAGTACTTC; CDR3 protein: CASKGTGRETQYF
V gene: TRBV27; J gene: TRBJ2-3; clone size: NA; D gene: TRBD2; CDR3 DNA: TGTGCCAGCAGCTTGGGGTTAGCGGGAGTGGGCACAGATACGCAGTATTTT; CDR3 protein: CASSLGLAGVGTDTQYF
V gene: TRBV7-3; J gene: TRBJ2-3; clone size: NA; D gene: NA; CDR3 DNA: TGTGCCAGCAGCTTAAGAGGGCTAGCCGCAGATACGCAGTATTTT; CDR3 protein: CASSLRGLAADTQYF
V gene: TRBV30; J gene: TRBJ1-5; clone size: NA; D gene: NA; CDR3 DNA: TGTGCCTGGAGGGGGAGGCTTAGCAATCAGCCCCAGCATTTT; CDR3 protein: CAWRGRLSNQPQHF
V gene: TRBV4-3; J gene: TRBJ2-2; clone size: NA; D gene: TRBD1; CDR3 DNA: TGCGCCAGCAGCTTTTATCCCGGGACAGGGAACACCGGGGAGCTGTTTTTT; CDR3 protein: CASSFYPGTGNTGELFF
V gene: TRBV6-5; J gene: TRBJ1-1; clone size: NA; D gene: NA; CDR3 DNA: TGTGCCAGCAGTTACTCATCCGGGAGTGACACTGAAGCTTTCTTT; CDR3 protein: CASSYSSGSDTEAFF
V gene: TRBV5-1; J gene: TRBJ2-3; clone size: NA; D gene: TRBD2; CDR3 DNA: TGCGCCAGCAGCTCTAGCGGGATTACAGATACGCAGTATTTT; CDR3 protein: CASSSSGITDTQYF
V gene: TRBV4-1; J gene: TRBJ2-7; clone size: once; D gene: TRBD2; CDR3 DNA: TGCGCCAGCAGCCAGACTAGCGGGGGATACGAGCAGTACTTC; CDR3 protein: CASSQTSGGYEQYF
V gene: TRBV13; J gene: TRBJ1-5; clone size: NA; D gene: TRBD1; CDR3 DNA: TGTGCCAGCAGCCTCAGACAGGGTGGCAATCAGCCCCAGCATTTT; CDR3 protein: CASSLRQGGNQPQHF
V gene: TRBV7-8; J gene: TRBJ2-5; clone size: NA; D gene: NA; CDR3 DNA: TGTGCCAGCAGCCAAGGGCAGGGAAGAGAGACCCAGTACTTC; CDR3 protein: CASSQGQGRETQYF
V gene: TRBV15; J gene: TRBJ1-4; clone size: NA; D gene: NA; CDR3 DNA: TGTGCCACCAGCAGAACGGGGGATGTGGGGGAAAAACTGTTTTTT; CDR3 protein: CATSRTGDVGEKLFF
V gene: TRBV5-4; J gene: TRBJ2-7; clone size: few; D gene: NA; CDR3 DNA: TGTGCCAGCAGCTTCTTCCACAGGGCTTACGAGCAGTACTTC; CDR3 protein: CASSFFHRAYEQYF